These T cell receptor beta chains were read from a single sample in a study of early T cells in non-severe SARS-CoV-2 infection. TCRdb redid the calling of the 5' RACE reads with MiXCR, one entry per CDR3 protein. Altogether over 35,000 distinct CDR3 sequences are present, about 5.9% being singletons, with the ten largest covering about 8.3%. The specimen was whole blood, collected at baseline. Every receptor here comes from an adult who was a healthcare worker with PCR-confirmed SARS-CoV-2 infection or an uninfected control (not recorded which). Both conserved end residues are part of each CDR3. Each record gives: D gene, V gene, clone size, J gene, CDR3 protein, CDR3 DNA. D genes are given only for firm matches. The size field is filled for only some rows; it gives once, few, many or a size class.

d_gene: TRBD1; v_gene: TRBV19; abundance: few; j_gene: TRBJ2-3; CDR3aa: CASSGTVFPTDTQYF; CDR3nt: TGTGCCAGTAGTGGGACAGTTTTTCCCACAGATACGCAGTATTTT
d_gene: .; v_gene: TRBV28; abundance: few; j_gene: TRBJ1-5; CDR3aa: CASSLTGTNQPQHF; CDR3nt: TGTGCCAGCAGTTTAACAGGGACAAATCAGCCCCAGCATTTT
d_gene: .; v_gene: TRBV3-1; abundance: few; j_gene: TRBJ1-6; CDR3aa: CASSQEQGSHSPLHF; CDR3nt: TGTGCCAGCAGCCAAGAGCAGGGCAGTCATTCACCCCTCCACTTT
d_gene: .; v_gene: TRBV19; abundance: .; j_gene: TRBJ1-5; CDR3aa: CASSMENRVGNQPQHF; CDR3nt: TGTGCCAGTAGTATGGAGAACAGGGTCGGCAATCAGCCCCAGCATTTT
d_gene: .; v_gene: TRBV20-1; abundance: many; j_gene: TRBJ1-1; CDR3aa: CSARGDLNTEAFF; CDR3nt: TGCAGTGCTAGGGGGGACCTGAACACTGAAGCTTTCTTT
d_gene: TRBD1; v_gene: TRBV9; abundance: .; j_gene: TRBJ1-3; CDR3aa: CASSVRQGNIAGNTIYF; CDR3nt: TGTGCCAGCAGCGTAAGACAGGGAAATATAGCTGGAAACACCATATATTTT
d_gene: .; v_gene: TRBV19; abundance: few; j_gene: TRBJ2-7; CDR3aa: CASSIAGRSYEQYF; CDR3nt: TGTGCCAGTAGTATAGCCGGGAGATCCTACGAGCAGTACTTC
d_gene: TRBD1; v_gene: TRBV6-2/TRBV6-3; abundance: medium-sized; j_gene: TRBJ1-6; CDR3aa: CASKNTGDYSPLHF; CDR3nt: TGTGCCAGCAAGAATACAGGGGATTATTCACCCCTCCACTTT
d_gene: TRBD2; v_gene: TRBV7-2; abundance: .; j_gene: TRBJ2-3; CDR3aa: CASSPFRGDVLDTQYF; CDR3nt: TGTGCCAGCAGCCCCTTCCGGGGGGACGTACTAGATACGCAGTATTTT
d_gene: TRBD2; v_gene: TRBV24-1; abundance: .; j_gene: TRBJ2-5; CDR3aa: CATSDSSGALQETQYF; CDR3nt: TGTGCCACCAGTGACTCCAGCGGGGCGTTACAAGAGACCCAGTACTTC
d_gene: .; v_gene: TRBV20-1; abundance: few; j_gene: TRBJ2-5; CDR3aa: CSAYTPRLQETQYF; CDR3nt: TGCAGTGCCTACACTCCCCGGCTACAAGAGACCCAGTACTTC
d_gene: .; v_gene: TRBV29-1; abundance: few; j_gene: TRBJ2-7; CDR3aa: CSVRDPSYEQYF; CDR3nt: TGCAGCGTTCGGGATCCCTCCTACGAGCAGTACTTC
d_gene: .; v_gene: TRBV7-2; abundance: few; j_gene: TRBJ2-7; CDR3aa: CASSPQGGAYEQYF; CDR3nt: TGTGCCAGCAGCCCCCAAGGGGGGGCCTACGAGCAGTACTTC
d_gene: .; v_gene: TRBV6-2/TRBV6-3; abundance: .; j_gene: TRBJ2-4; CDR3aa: CASSYDSHNIQYF; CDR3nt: TGTGCCAGCAGCTACGACAGCCACAACATTCAGTACTTC
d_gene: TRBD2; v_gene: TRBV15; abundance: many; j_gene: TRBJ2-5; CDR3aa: CATSDGTSGRETQYF; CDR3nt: TGTGCCACCAGCGACGGGACTAGCGGGAGGGAGACCCAGTACTTC
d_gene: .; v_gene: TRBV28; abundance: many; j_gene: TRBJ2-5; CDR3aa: CASRTGTGEETQYF; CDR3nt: TGTGCCAGCAGAACCGGGACGGGGGAAGAGACCCAGTACTTC